These 2 T cell receptor beta chains came from one sample sequenced in a study of control samples from healthy donors and cancer patients (dated by TCRdb to 2018 to 2020). Library preparation used the immunoSEQ multiplex PCR assay. In TCRdb, the immuneACCESS table is reduced to in-frame sequences with V and J assigned. These tables do not hold every clone; where another copy was compared, an unresolved V gene accounts for under half, and the others remain unexplained. The sample table records about 160,000 clones; over 85% of these occur just once. The top ten clones comprise more than 10% of the sample. The sequenced sample consisted of blood. These receptors were collected from a man under 40 in good health.

This rearrangement joins TRBV11-2 to TRBJ1-2; 8 positions agree with TRBD1. Germline CDR1 reads SGHAT; CDR2 reads FQNNGV. The length of the CDR3 is 15 residues. V lost 1 base and J lost 4; bases outside the gene matches: 5. Here the CDR3 DNA reads TGTGCCAGCAGCTTAGTGTCCGACAGGGGCTATGGCTACACCTTC. This sequence encodes CASSLVSDRGYGYTF. Variable domain in full (rest from reference TRBV11-2 and TRBJ1-2): EAGVAQSPRYKIIEKRQSVAFWCNPISGHATLYWYQQILGQGPKLLIQFQNNGVVDDSQLPKDRFSAERLKGVDSTLKIQPAKLEDSAVYLCASSLVSDRGYGYTFGSGTRLTVV.

The CDR3 protein is CASRLLREGGNYGYTF. The CDR3 coding sequence is TGTGCCAGCAGACTCCTCAGGGAGGGGGGGAACTATGGCTACACCTTC. The V gene is TRBV28, the J gene TRBJ1-2, with D maybe TRBD1 (6 bases). The V gene's germline CDR1 is MDHEN and CDR2 SYDVKM. CDR3 size: 16 residues. Between the trimmed V and J ends, which lost 6 bases and 2 bases, there was a span of 19 bases.